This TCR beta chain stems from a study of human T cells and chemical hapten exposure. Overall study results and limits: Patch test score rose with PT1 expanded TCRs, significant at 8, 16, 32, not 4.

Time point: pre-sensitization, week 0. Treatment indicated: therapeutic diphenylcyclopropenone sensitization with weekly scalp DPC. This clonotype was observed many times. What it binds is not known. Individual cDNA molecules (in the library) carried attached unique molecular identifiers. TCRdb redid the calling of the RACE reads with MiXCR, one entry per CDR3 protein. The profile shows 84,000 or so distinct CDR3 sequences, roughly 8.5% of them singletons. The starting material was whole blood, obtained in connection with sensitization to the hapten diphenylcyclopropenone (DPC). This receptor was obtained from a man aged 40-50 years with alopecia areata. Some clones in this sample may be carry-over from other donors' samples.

In nucleotides, the CDR3 is TGCAGCGTTGAAGCCCAGGGCCAAAGTGAAGCTTTCTTT. Amino acids: CSVEAQGQSEAFF. The rearrangement joins TRBV29-1 to TRBJ1-1, with D possibly TRBD1 on 5 matching bases. There are 13 residues in the CDR3. The V gene lost 1 base and the J gene lost 7 bases, with 13 bases spanning the gap. Germline CDR1 is SQVTM and CDR2 is ANQGSEA. Complete variable domain (other parts from reference TRBV29-1 and TRBJ1-1): SAVISQKPSRDICQRGTSLTIQCQVDSQVTMMFWYRQQPGQSLTLIATANQGSEATYESGFVIDKFPISRPNLTFSTLTVSNMSPEDSSIYLCSVEAQGQSEAFFGQGTRLTVV.